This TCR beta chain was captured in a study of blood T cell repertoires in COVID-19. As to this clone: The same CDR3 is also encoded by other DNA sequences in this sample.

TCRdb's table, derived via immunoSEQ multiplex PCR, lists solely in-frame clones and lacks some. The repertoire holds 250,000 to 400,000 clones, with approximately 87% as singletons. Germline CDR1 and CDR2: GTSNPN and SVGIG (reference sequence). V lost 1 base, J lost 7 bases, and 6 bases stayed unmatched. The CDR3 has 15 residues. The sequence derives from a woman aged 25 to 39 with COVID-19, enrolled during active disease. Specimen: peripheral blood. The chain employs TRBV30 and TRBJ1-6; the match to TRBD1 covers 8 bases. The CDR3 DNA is TGTGCCTGGAGTGGACCCGGGACAGGCAATTCACCCCTCCACTTT. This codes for CAWSGPGTGNSPLHF.